This T cell receptor (beta chain) comes out of a study of blood T cell repertoires in COVID-19. Some clones are missing from TCRdb's copy, which holds only in-frame ones; the method was immunoSEQ multiplex PCR. The sample carries almost 500,000 clones, 88% recorded once. Trimming removed 2 bases at V and 8 bases at J, with 12 bases between. CDR3 length: 13 amino acids. Germline V lookup: CDR1 SNHLY, CDR2 FYNNEI. J is TRBJ1-2 and V is TRBV2; a weak D match, TRBD1 (5 bases). Sequencing input: PBMCs or T cells enriched from blood (not recorded which). This TCR was recovered from a woman aged 60 to 75 who had recovered from COVID-19. CDR3 protein: CASSERGLGGYTF. CDR3 nucleotide sequence: TGTGCCAGCAGTGAAAGGGGATTAGGGGGCTACACCTTC. The full variable domain, rest sourced from reference TRBV2 and TRBJ1-2, is EPEVTQTPSHQVTQMGQEVILRCVPISNHLYFYWYRQILGQKVEFLVSFYNNEISEKSEIFDDQFSVERPDGSNFTLKIRSTKLEDSAMYFCASSERGLGGYTFGSGTRLTVV.